The 22 T cell receptor beta chains presented below share a single source sample, sequenced in a study of neoadjuvant anti-PD-1 for oral cavity cancer. Assay: immunoSEQ multiplex PCR; the TCRdb copy retains only in-frame clones and omits some. In the table there are tens of thousands of clones, under 85% of which are singletons. Sequences were derived from PBMCs, sampled before nivolumab (anti-PD-1) treatment. All receptors come from a person aged 40 to 85 with oral cavity squamous cell carcinoma.

This rearrangement joins TRBV30 to TRBJ1-6, with D perhaps TRBD1 (6 bases). Germline CDR1 GTSNPN, CDR2 SVGIG (reference sequence). Trimming took 5 bases from V and 7 from J, leaving 15 bases between them. This CDR3 comprises 14 residues. CDR3 DNA: TGTGCCTGGGCACAGGGAAGGAAAAATTCACCCCTCCACTTT. Translating gives CAWAQGRKNSPLHF. The variable domain in full, completed from reference TRBV30 and TRBJ1-6, reads SQTIHQWPATLVQPVGSPLSLECTVEGTSNPNLYWYRQAAGRGLQLLFYSVGIGQISSEVPQNLSASRPQDRQFILSSKKLLLSDSGFYLCAWAQGRKNSPLHFGNGTRLTVT.

This clone was seen a few times. This chain connects TRBV2 to TRBJ2-3; 9 positions agree with TRBD2. CDR3 length: 16 amino acids. The germline V gene has CDR1 SNHLY and CDR2 FYNNEI. Trimming took 3 bases from V and 4 from J; bases not matched to a gene: 8. The CDR3 region has the DNA TGTGCCAGCAGTGACCCTAGCGCGGGGGGGGCAGATACGCAGTATTTT. Amino acids: CASSDPSAGGADTQYF.

This chain links TRBV5-8 with TRBJ2-1; D is perhaps TRBD1 (6 bases). The V gene lost 4 bases and the J gene lost 3 bases, with 17 bases spanning the gap. The CDR3 spans 16 residues. In germline, CDR1 is SGHTS, CDR2 YDEGEE. CDR3 sequence: CASSGRGSNHYNEQFF. CDR3 DNA sequence: TGTGCCAGCAGCGGCAGGGGAAGTAACCACTACAATGAGCAGTTCTTC.

This chain connects TRBV7-9 to TRBJ1-1; TRBD1 matches 8 bases. Germline V gene data show CDR1 as SEHNR and CDR2 as FQNEAQ (reference sequence). The CDR3 runs 16 residues. V lost 5 bases to trimming and J lost 2 bases; unmatched junction nucleotides: 10. In DNA, the CDR3 is TGTGCCAGCAGCCTTGGACAGGGTGGCGGTAACACTGAAGCTTTCTTT. Encoded protein: CASSLGQGGGNTEAFF.

The chain joins TRBV13 to TRBJ2-7; 7 bases map to TRBD1. The trim removed 3 bases at V and 3 bases at J, leaving 8 bases unmatched. The CDR3 runs 15 residues. Germline V gene sequence: CDR1 PRHDT, CDR2 FYEKMQ (reference sequence). The CDR3 region is CASSFRGRFDYEQYF. CDR3 coding DNA: TGTGCCAGCAGCTTCAGGGGGAGATTCGACTACGAGCAGTACTTC.

The table lists this clone with a count of one. The rearrangement links TRBV21-1 to TRBJ1-4; no check of the table's D call, TRBD1, against the DNA was made. TRBV21-1 is labeled a pseudogene. This CDR3 spans 16 amino acids. The DNA for the CDR3 is TGTGCCAGCAACAAAGGGGCAGGGGGGTTTGGGGAAAAACTGTTTTTT. Protein: CASNKGAGGFGEKLFF.

In the case of this clone: Other DNA variants within this sample encode the same CDR3. The rearrangement uses TRBV6-1 and TRBJ2-6; 9 nucleotides match TRBD1. With 6 bases clipped from V and 3 bases from J, the junction kept 3 bases outside the gene matches. CDR3 length: 15 residues. Germline CDR1 reads MNHNS; CDR2 reads SASEGT. The CDR3 DNA sequence: TGTGCCAGCAGGACAGGGGGAAGTGGGGCCAACGTCCTGACTTTC. Translating gives CASRTGGSGANVLTF.

This chain joins TRBV5-8 and TRBJ2-3, with unresolved D. This CDR3 is 15 amino acids long. Germline V CDR1 and CDR2: SGHTS, YDEGEE. V lost 0 bases and J lost 2, with 10 bases in between. The CDR3 is CASSLGDLHTDTQYF. CDR3 in DNA: TGTGCCAGCAGCTTGGGGGATCTTCACACAGATACGCAGTATTTT.

J is TRBJ2-1 and V is TRBV7-9; no clear D. Germline V gene lookup returns CDR1 SEHNR and CDR2 FQNEAQ (reference sequence). The CDR3 runs 14 residues. Trimming removed 1 base from V and 2 bases from J, with 6 bases in between. CDR3 sequence: CASSLDGAYNEQFF. The CDR3 DNA reads TGTGCCAGCAGCTTAGATGGAGCCTACAATGAGCAGTTCTTC.

The V call is TRBV2, the J call TRBJ1-4; D gene ambiguous. CDR1 is SNHLY, CDR2 FYNNEI, per germline. V lost 3 bases to trimming and J lost 0 bases, with 11 bases between them. The CDR3 contains 16 residues. The CDR3 here is CASSESVPATNEKLFF. The CDR3 coding sequence is TGTGCCAGCAGTGAGTCCGTCCCTGCAACTAATGAAAAACTGTTTTTT.

The chain couples TRBV2 to TRBJ2-3, with D possibly matching TRBD1 (5 bases). The V end was cut by 7 bases, the J end by 4 bases, with 15 bases between. CDR3 length: 14 amino acids. CDR1 SNHLY and CDR2 FYNNEI come from the germline V gene. Here the CDR3 reads CASKGPPLPDTQYF. The CDR3 DNA reads as TGTGCCAGCAAGGGGCCACCGCTTCCAGATACGCAGTATTTT.

This chain links TRBV4-1 with TRBJ2-2; D could derive from TRBD1 or TRBD2 (5 bases each). Germline CDR1 reads MGHRA; CDR2 reads YSYEKL. V lost 0 bases and J lost 0, with 20 bases in between. CDR3 length equals 20 residues. This chain's CDR3 is CASSQEEQAWETANTGELFF. As DNA, the CDR3 is TGCGCCAGCAGCCAAGAGGAACAGGCTTGGGAGACCGCGAACACCGGGGAGCTGTTTTTT.

The chain carries TRBV27 and TRBJ2-7; the match to TRBD2 covers 11 bases. After removal of 8 bases from V and 3 bases from J, the junction contained 21 bases not matched to a gene. Per germline, CDR1 MNHEY and CDR2 SMNVEV (reference sequence). The CDR3 runs 19 residues. CDR3 coding DNA: TGTGCCAGCGGCGATCCACTAGCGGGAGTAGCTTGGGGCGGCTACGAGCAGTACTTC. Translated, it gives CASGDPLAGVAWGGYEQYF.

V is TRBV6-5 and J is TRBJ1-2, with 9 bases lining up with TRBD1. The CDR3 loop spans 15 amino acids. The J segment lost 2 bases and the V segment lost 0 bases, leaving 1 base of the junction unmatched. Germline CDR1 reads MNHEY; CDR2 reads SVGAGI. The CDR3 nucleotides are TGTGCCAGCAGTTACTCACAGGGGGCCAACTATGGCTACACCTTC. This sequence encodes CASSYSQGANYGYTF.

The rearrangement joins TRBV7-2 to TRBJ2-5; 8 bases are shared with TRBD2. This CDR3 is built from 15 residues. Per the germline V gene, CDR1 is SGHTA and CDR2 is FQGNSA. Trimming took 5 bases from V and 5 from J; bases not matched to a gene: 10. CDR3 nucleotide sequence: TGTGCCAGCAGCCGCTCGGCGGGAGGACTTGAGACCCAGTACTTC. It codes for CASSRSAGGLETQYF. Full variable domain (outside the CDR3, taken from reference TRBV7-2 and TRBJ2-5): GAGVSQSPSNKVTEKGKDVELRCDPISGHTALYWYRQSLGQGLEFLIYFQGNSAPDKSGLPSDRFSAERTGGSVSTLTIQRTQQEDSAVYLCASSRSAGGLETQYFGPGTRLLVL.

Of note for this clone: This same CDR3 is encoded by further DNA sequences in the sample. The gene calls are TRBV15 and TRBJ1-2; D remains unclear. Germline loops: CDR1 LNHNV, CDR2 YYDKDF (reference sequence). This CDR3 is built from 14 residues. V dropped 1 base and J dropped 2 bases, with 8 bases sitting between them. CDR3 region: CATSRGDSNYGYTF. As DNA, the CDR3 is TGTGCCACCAGCAGAGGAGACTCGAACTATGGCTACACCTTC. Drawing the rest from reference TRBV15 and TRBJ1-2, the complete variable domain is DAMVIQNPRYQVTQFGKPVTLSCSQTLNHNVMYWYQQKSSQAPKLLFHYYDKDFNNEADTPDNFQSRRPNTSFCFLDIRSPGLGDTAMYLCATSRGDSNYGYTFGSGTRLTVV.

V and J are TRBV28 and TRBJ2-3; no clear D gene. Germline loops: CDR1 MDHEN, CDR2 SYDVKM. V lost 1 base and J lost 6, with 8 bases in between. This CDR3 region has 13 residues. Here the CDR3 DNA reads TGTGCCAGCAGTTTATTCGGACGCGATACGCAGTATTTT. Translating gives CASSLFGRDTQYF.

The V and J genes are TRBV19 and TRBJ1-4; possibly TRBD1 for D (5 bases). Germline CDR1 is LNHDA and CDR2 is SQIVND (reference sequence). Trimming removed 3 bases from V and 5 bases from J, with 13 bases in between. The CDR3 length is 15 residues. The CDR3 DNA reads as TGTGCCAGTAGTATTGGGGGTATAGTAAATGAAAAACTGTTTTTT. Its protein is CASSIGGIVNEKLFF. Filled out from reference TRBV19 and TRBJ1-4, the complete variable domain reads DGGITQSPKYLFRKEGQNVTLSCEQNLNHDAMYWYRQDPGQGLRLIYYSQIVNDFQKGDIAEGYSVSREKKESFPLTVTSAQKNPTAFYLCASSIGGIVNEKLFFGSGTQLSVL.

In nucleotides, the CDR3 is TGTGCCAGCAGCTCGAGGACAGGCGAAGAGCTGTTTTTT. It encodes CASSSRTGEELFF. The chain joins TRBV9 to TRBJ2-2, with TRBD1 matching over 7 bases. The CDR3 has 13 residues. In germline, CDR1 is SGDLS, CDR2 YYNGEE. The V and J ends lost 4 bases and 11 bases, in that order; junction bases with no gene match: 8.

CDR3 DNA sequence: TGCGCCAGCAGCTTGGATGGCTTCTCCTACAATGAGCAGTTCTTC. Translation: CASSLDGFSYNEQFF. This sequence joins TRBV5-1 and TRBJ2-1; D is unclear. V was clipped by 0 bases and J by 0 bases, with 7 bases between them. The CDR3 has 15 residues. CDR1 SGHRS and CDR2 YFSETQ come from the germline V gene.

In the case of this clone: Germline and junction disagree at one end, which may indicate a read error. The rearrangement links TRBV29-1 to TRBJ2-7; possible D gene TRBD1, 6 bases. The CDR3 has 13 residues. Germline CDR1 reads SQVTM; CDR2 reads ANQGSEA. CDR3 residues: CSVVPRGGYGQYF. CDR3 DNA: TGCAGCGTTGTTCCCCGAGGGGGTTACGGGCAGTACTTC.

The V gene is TRBV7-6, the J gene TRBJ1-1, with D unresolved. V shed 4 bases and J shed 4 bases, with 16 bases lying between them. The CDR3 runs to 15 residues. Per germline, CDR1 SGHVS and CDR2 FNYEAQ. CDR3 bases: TGTGCCAGCAGCTATAGTCCAGGACGGGGCACTGAAGCTTTCTTT. This gives the protein CASSYSPGRGTEAFF.